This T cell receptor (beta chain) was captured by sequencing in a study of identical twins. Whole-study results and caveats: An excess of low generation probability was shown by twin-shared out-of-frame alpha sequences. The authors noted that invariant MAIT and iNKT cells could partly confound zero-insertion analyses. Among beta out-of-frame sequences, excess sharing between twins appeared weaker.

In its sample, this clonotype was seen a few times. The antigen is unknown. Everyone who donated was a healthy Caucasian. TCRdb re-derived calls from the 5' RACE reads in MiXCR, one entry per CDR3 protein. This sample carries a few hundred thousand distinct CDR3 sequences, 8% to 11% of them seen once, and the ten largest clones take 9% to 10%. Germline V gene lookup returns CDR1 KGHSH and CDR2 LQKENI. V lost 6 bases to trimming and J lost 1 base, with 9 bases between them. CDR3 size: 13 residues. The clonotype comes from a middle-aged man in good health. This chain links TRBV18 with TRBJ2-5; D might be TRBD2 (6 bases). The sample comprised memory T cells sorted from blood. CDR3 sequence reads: CASSLAIQETQYF. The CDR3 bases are TGTGCCAGCTCGCTAGCGATCCAAGAGACCCAGTACTTC.